Listed below are T cell receptor beta chains from one sample, sequenced in a study of post-analysis software for immune sequencing data. TCRdb ran MiXCR on the PCR reads and lists one entry per CDR3 protein. This table has roughly 600,000 distinct CDR3 sequences, around 40% appearing once. Sequenced: blood. The receptors stem from a girl aged 10-17 years with multiple sclerosis. The CDR3 runs from the conserved cysteine through the conserved F or W. D genes are given only for firm matches. Not every row has a clone size; where given, it reads once, few, many or a size class.

v_call	d_call	j_call	cdr3_length	clone_size	cdr3_nt	cdr3_aa
TRBV12-3/TRBV12-4	TRBD1	TRBJ2-7	17	once	TGTGCCAGCAGTACCGGGACAGGGGGCAGGTCTCCCTACGAGCAGTACTTC	CASSTGTGGRSPYEQYF
TRBV12-3/TRBV12-4	.	TRBJ2-3	12	.	TGTGCCAGCAGTTTAAGACCAGATACGCAGTATTTT	CASSLRPDTQYF
TRBV6-5	TRBD1	TRBJ1-6	16	.	TGTGCCAGCAGTTACTTCGGGACAGGGAATAATTCACCCCTCCACTTT	CASSYFGTGNNSPLHF
TRBV12-3/TRBV12-4	TRBD1	TRBJ2-7	13	few	TGTGCCAGCACCCTGACAGGGCCCTACGAGCAGTACTTC	CASTLTGPYEQYF
TRBV12-3/TRBV12-4	.	TRBJ1-1	14	.	TGTGCCAGCACTGTAAACAGGGTACAGGGTGAAGCTTTCTTT	CASTVNRVQGEAFF
TRBV20-1	.	TRBJ2-7	16	.	TGCAGTGCTAGAGATCTTACAGCCATAGCGATTTACGAGCAGTACTTC	CSARDLTAIAIYEQYF
TRBV20-1	TRBD1	TRBJ2-1	12	.	TGCAGTGCTGAGGGGGCTAGGGATGAGCAGTTCTTC	CSAEGARDEQFF
TRBV12-3/TRBV12-4	.	TRBJ1-2	15	.	TGTGCCAGCAGTTTGGGGGTTTCGGGGCACTATGGCTACACCTTC	CASSLGVSGHYGYTF
TRBV5-1	.	TRBJ2-3	14	.	TGCGCCAGCAGCTCCCCCGAAAAATCAGATACGCAGTATTTT	CASSSPEKSDTQYF
TRBV6-5	.	TRBJ2-4	15	.	TGTGCCAGCAGCTCGACGGGCGGAGTTGGGGACATTCAGTACTTC	CASSSTGGVGDIQYF
TRBV20-1	.	TRBJ2-1	15	.	TGCAGTGCTAGGGCCCAGGACAGCGATTACAATGAGCGGTTCTTC	CSARAQDSDYNERFF
TRBV29-1	.	TRBJ2-7	12	once	TGCAGCGTAGCTCGGACAGAATACGAGCAGTACTTC	CSVARTEYEQYF
TRBV29-1	.	TRBJ1-1	12	.	TGCAGCGTTGATGGGGGGGTCCCTGAAGCTTTCTTT	CSVDGGVPEAFF
TRBV7-2	.	TRBJ2-3	13	few	TGTGCCAGCAGCTTAGACAGGGAACATACGCAGTATTTT	CASSLDREHTQYF
TRBV27	.	TRBJ2-5	13	.	TGTGCCAGCAGCAAACCCTCGTCGAAGACCCAGTACTTC	CASSKPSSKTQYF
TRBV24-1	TRBD1	TRBJ2-3	15	.	TGTGCCACCAGTGACGGGACAGGTGGGGGAGATACGCAGTATTTT	CATSDGTGGGDTQYF
TRBV20-1	TRBD2	TRBJ2-1	12	few	TGCAGTGTCCGTGGGGGGGGCAATGAGCAGTTCTTC	CSVRGGGNEQFF
TRBV10-2	TRBD2	TRBJ2-4	16	.	TGCGCCAGCAGTGAGTCGGGAGGGATCGCCAAAAACATTCAGTACTTC	CASSESGGIAKNIQYF
TRBV12-3/TRBV12-4	TRBD1	TRBJ2-2	14	once	TGTGCCAGCAGCCAGCAGGGGGAGAGTGGGGAGCTGTTTTTT	CASSQQGESGELFF
TRBV7-9	.	TRBJ2-1	17	few	TGTGCCAGCAGCTTTGATAGCGGATTGAGCTCCTACAATGAGCAGTTCTTC	CASSFDSGLSSYNEQFF
TRBV21-1	.	TRBJ2-6	17	.	TGTGCCAGCAGCAAAGGAGAGGGGCCCCCCGGGGCCAACGTCCTGACTTTC	CASSKGEGPPGANVLTF
TRBV7-9	.	TRBJ2-7	14	.	TGTGCCAGCAGCGCCTTACGGGGTCCCTACGAGCAGTACTTC	CASSALRGPYEQYF
TRBV7-9	TRBD1	TRBJ1-4	17	.	TGTGCCAGCAACCCGGACAGGACCTATTCAACTAATGAAAAACTGTTTTTT	CASNPDRTYSTNEKLFF
TRBV29-1	.	TRBJ2-3	12	.	TGCAGCGGAGGGACCTCGGGAGATACGCAGTATTTT	CSGGTSGDTQYF
TRBV4-1	.	TRBJ2-5	15	few	TGCGCCAGCAGCCAAGATGTAACTCGAGAAGAGACCCAGTACTTC	CASSQDVTREETQYF
TRBV7-2	.	TRBJ2-5	13	.	TGTGCCAGCAGCTTCTACAGGTTTTGGGAGCAGTACTTC	CASSFYRFWEQYF
TRBV7-2	.	TRBJ2-7	14	.	TGTGCCAGCAGCTTAGTGGGCCTCTCCTACGAGCAGTACTTC	CASSLVGLSYEQYF
TRBV20-1	.	TRBJ1-2	12	few	TGCAGTCCAAATTCAGTGAACTATGGCTACACCTTC	CSPNSVNYGYTF
TRBV29-1	.	TRBJ2-7	14	.	TGCAGCGTTACCCCCTCGGCCAAGACCTACGAGCAGTACTTC	CSVTPSAKTYEQYF
TRBV12-3/TRBV12-4	.	TRBJ1-2	13	.	TGTGCCAGCAGTTTAGTAGCCGGTAATGGCTACACCTTC	CASSLVAGNGYTF
TRBV9	.	TRBJ2-1	14	few	TGTGCCAGCAGCGTAGGGGCAGCGACGAATGAGCAGTTCTTC	CASSVGAATNEQFF
TRBV10-3	TRBD1	TRBJ2-6	18	.	TGTGCCATCGGTGAGTCGGACAGGGGATTCTCTGGGGCCAACGTCCTGACTTTC	CAIGESDRGFSGANVLTF
TRBV20-1	TRBD2	TRBJ2-5	14	few	TGCAGTGCTAGGGGACTAGCGGGGTCAGAGACCCAGTACTTC	CSARGLAGSETQYF